The entry that follows covers one T cell receptor (beta chain) sequence. There is no known antigen for this receptor. No qualities accompany the bases; no much larger clone lies one base away. Each collaborating institution followed its own protocols to collect whole blood in K2EDTA tubes. For TCRbeta analysis, collaborators shipped samples as frozen whole blood, isolated PBMCs, or DNA extracted from either of those sample types. TCRbeta CDR3 regions were amplified from genomic DNA using the immunoSEQ Assay, a bias-controlled multiplex PCR. As for the authors' bioinformatics: Nucleated cell counts per sample were estimated from amplification of reference gene primers within the assay. Sequence reads were collapsed and filtered to measure the absolute abundance of every unique TCRbeta CDR3 rearrangement. Productive Simpson clonality was computed per sample as the square root of Simpson's diversity index over productive rearrangements. TCRdb retrieved this table from immuneACCESS and kept in-frame rearrangements only. Not all clones are present; in checked studies, unresolved V genes account for under half, and no reason is known for the remainder. The V and J calls and clone size were taken over from that table, and D and trimming were inferred from the DNA. The sample has about 200,000 clones on record, 80% to 90% of them singletons. Of the sample, about 10% is held by the ten largest clones.

These data belong to a study of blood T cell repertoires in COVID-19 (TCRdb year 2020). Study-level background: Samples from collaborators originated in the United States, Italy and Spain and spanned both the acute and convalescent phases of COVID-19. Deeply sampled blood TCRbeta repertoires from subjects exposed to, actively infected with, or recovered from COVID-19 were included in the dataset. Samples were obtained from the ongoing ImmuneRACE study (first 160 participants) and from 1,254 subjects provided by 6 global collaborators. Where available, HLA class I and class II types were obtained from metadata supplied by the sample provider rather than from assay-based typing. Nearly every sample came with metadata listing a de-identified subject ID, COVID-19 status, age in years and sex. The material from the prospective study consisted of cDNA or gDNA derived from T cells, B-cell-depleted T cells, or PBMCs. The repertoires were made available in a free public database intended to serve as a resource for research on the immune response to SARS-CoV-2. Paper-wide results and their limitations: How much clinical and demographic metadata was included differed by source and by participant, and the metadata was provided uncurated.

V is pared back by 2 bases and J by 11 bases, with 12 bases lying between the germline termini. From cysteine to phenylalanine, the CDR3 is 12 amino acids long. The sequence is cut down to CDR3 DNA, 36 bases in frame from base 1. The sequenced material came from peripheral blood. The source of this sequence is a woman older than 75 with acute or convalescent COVID-19. The chain joins TRBV12-3 or TRBV12-4 to TRBJ1-1; no D gene is confidently identified. CDR3 loop: CASSLLATGAFF. The DNA sequence is TGTGCCAGCAGTTTACTTGCGACCGGGGCTTTCTTT.